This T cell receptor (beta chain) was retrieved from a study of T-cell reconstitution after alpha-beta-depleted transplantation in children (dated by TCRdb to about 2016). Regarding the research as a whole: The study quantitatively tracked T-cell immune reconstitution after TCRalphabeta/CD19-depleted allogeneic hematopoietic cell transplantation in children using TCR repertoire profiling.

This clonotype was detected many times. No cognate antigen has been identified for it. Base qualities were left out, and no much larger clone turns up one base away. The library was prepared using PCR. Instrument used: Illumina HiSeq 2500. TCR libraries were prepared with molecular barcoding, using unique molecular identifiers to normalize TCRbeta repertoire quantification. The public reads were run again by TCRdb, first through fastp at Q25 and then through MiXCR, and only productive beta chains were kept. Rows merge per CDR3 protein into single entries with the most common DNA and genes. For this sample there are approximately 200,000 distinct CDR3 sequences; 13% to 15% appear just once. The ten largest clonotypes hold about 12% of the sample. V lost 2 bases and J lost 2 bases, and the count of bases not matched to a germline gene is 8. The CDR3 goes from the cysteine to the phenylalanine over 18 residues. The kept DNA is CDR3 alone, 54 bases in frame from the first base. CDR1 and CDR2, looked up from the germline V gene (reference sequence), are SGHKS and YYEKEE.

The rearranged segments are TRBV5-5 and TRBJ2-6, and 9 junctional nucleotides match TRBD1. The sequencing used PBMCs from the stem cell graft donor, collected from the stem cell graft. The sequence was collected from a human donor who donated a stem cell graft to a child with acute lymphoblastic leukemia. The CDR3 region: CASSLSGTGRTGANVLTF. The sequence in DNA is TGTGCCAGCAGCTTATCCGGGACAGGGCGCACTGGGGCCAACGTCCTGACTTTC.